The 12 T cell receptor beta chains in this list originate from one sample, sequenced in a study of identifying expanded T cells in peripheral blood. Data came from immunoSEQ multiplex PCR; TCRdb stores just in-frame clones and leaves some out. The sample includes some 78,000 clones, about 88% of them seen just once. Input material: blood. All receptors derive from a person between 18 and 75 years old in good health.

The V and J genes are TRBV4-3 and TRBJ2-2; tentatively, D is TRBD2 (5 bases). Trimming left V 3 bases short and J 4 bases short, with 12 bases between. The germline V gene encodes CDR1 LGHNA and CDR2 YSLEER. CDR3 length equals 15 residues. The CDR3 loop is CASSHLLSGTGELFF. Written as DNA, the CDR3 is TGCGCCAGCAGCCACCTCCTAAGCGGCACCGGGGAGCTGTTTTTT.

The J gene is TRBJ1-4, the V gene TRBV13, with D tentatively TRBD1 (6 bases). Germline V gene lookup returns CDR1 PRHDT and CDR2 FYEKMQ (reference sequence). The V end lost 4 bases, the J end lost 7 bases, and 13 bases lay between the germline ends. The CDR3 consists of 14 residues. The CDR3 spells CASSSGESGEKLFF. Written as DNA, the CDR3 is TGTGCCAGCAGCTCAGGGGAGTCGGGTGAAAAACTGTTTTTT.

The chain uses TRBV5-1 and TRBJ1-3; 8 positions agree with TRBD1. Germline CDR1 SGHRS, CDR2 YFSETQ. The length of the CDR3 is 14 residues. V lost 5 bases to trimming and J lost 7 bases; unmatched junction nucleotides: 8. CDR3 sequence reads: CASRGTGQGNTIYF. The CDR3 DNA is TGCGCCAGCAGGGGAACAGGACAGGGCAACACCATATATTTT.

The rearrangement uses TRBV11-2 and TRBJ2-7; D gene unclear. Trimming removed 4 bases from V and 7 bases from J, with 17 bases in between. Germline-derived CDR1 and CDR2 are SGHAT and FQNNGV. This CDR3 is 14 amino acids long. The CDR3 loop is CASSWAPGTREQYF. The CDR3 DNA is TGTGCCAGCAGCTGGGCCCCCGGCACCAGGGAGCAGTACTTC.

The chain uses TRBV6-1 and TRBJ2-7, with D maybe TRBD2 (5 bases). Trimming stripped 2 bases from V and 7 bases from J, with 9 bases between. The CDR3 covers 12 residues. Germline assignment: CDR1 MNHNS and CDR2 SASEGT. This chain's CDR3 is CASSESRGEQYF. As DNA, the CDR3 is TGTGCCAGCAGTGAATCCCGGGGAGAGCAGTACTTC.

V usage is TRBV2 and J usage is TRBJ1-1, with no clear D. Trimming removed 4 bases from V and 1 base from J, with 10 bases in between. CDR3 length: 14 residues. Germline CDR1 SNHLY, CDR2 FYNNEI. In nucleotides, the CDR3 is TGTGCCAGCAGTGTACGGACCGGGAACACTGAAGCTTTCTTT. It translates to CASSVRTGNTEAFF.

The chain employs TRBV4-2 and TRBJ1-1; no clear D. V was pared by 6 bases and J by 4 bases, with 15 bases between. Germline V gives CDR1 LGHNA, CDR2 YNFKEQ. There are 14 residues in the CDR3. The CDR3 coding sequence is TGTGCCAGCAGGACGGGAGACACGGCCACTGAAGCTTTCTTT. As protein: CASRTGDTATEAFF.

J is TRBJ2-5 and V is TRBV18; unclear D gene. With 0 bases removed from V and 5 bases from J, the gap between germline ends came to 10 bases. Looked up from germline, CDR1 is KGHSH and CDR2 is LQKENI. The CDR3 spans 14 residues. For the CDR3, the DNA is TGTGCCAGCTCACCACCCCAAAGTCGGGAGACCCAGTACTTC. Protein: CASSPPQSRETQYF.

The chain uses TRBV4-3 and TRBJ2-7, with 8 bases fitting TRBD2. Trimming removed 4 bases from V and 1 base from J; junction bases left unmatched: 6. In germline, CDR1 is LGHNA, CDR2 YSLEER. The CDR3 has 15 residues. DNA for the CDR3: TGCGCCAGCAGCCGGGGGACGGGGGGGTCCTACGAGCAGTACTTC. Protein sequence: CASSRGTGGSYEQYF.

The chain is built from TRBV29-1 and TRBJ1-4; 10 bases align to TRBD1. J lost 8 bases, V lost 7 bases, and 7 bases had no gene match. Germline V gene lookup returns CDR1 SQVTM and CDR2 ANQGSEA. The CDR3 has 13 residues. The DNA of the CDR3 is TGCAGCGCTCCCGGGACAGGGGAGGAAAAACTGTTTTTT. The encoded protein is CSAPGTGEEKLFF.

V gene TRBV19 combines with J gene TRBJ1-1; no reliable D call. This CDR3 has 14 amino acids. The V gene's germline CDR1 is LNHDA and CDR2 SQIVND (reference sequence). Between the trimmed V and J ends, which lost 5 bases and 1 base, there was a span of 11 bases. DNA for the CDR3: TGTGCCAGTAGTTTACGGGGAGGGAACACTGAAGCTTTCTTT. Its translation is CASSLRGGNTEAFF.

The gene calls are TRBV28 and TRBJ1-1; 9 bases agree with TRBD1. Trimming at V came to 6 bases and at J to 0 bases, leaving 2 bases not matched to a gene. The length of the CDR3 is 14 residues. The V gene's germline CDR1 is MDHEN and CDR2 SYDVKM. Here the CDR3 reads CASRGDRVNTEAFF. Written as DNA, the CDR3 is TGTGCCAGCAGGGGGGACAGGGTGAACACTGAAGCTTTCTTT.